This entry features one TCR beta chain sequence. What it binds is unknown. MiXCR, applied by TCRdb to the RT-PCR reads, yields one record per CDR3 protein. This sample has a few hundred thousand distinct CDR3 sequences, with roughly 9.8% found just once. This sample is part of a study of response to subunit inactivated influenza vaccine. General study results and limits: Each seasonal influenza vaccination recruits few new T cells, the authors suggested.

The CDR3 runs to 15 residues. Germline CDR1 GTSNPN, CDR2 SVGIG (reference sequence). V lost 2 bases and J lost 7, with 21 bases in between. The origin of this receptor is a man in his fifties who received an inactivated influenza vaccine. This specimen consisted of PBMCs from blood, obtained about 6 weeks after vaccination. The chain uses TRBV30 and TRBJ2-7, with D perhaps TRBD2 (5 bases). The CDR3 nucleotides are TGTGCCTGGAGTCCCACTAGTCGGGCCTCGGGGGAGCAGTACTTC. Translation gives CAWSPTSRASGEQYF.